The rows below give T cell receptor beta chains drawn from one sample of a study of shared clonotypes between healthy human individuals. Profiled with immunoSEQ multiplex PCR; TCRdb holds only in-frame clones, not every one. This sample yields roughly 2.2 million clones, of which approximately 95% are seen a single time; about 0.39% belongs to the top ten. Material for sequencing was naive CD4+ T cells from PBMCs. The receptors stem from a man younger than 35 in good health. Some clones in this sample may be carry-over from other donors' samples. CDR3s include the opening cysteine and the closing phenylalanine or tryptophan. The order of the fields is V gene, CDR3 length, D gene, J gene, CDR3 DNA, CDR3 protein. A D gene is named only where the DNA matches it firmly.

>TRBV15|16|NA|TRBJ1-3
TGTGCCACCAGCAGAGATACGGTTTCTTCTGGAAACACCATATATTTT
CATSRDTVSSGNTIYF
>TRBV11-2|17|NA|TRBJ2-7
TGTGCCAGCAGCACCCTGCGGGGCAGGGCTATTACCTACGAGCAGTACTTC
CASSTLRGRAITYEQYF
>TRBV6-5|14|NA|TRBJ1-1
TGTGCCAGCAGTACGCTGGGCATGAACACTGAAGCTTTCTTT
CASSTLGMNTEAFF
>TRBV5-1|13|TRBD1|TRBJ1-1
TGCGCCAGCAGCTATGGACAGGGATATGAAGCTTTCTTT
CASSYGQGYEAFF
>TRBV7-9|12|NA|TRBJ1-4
TGTGCCAGCAGCCGGCTTAATGAAAAACTGTTTTTT
CASSRLNEKLFF
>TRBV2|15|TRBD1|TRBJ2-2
TGTGCCAGCAGCCCAGGACAGGGGAGGACCGGGGAGCTGTTTTTT
CASSPGQGRTGELFF
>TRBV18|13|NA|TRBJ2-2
TGTGCCAGCTCACTGGAACAAATCGGGGAGCTGTTTTTT
CASSLEQIGELFF
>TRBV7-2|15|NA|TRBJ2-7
TGTGCCAGCAGCCAGCCCCCAGGGACCCTATACGAGCAGTACTTC
CASSQPPGTLYEQYF
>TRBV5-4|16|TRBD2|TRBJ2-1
TGTGCCAGCAGCTGGGGGACTAGCGGGAGGGTCAATGAGCAGTTCTTC
CASSWGTSGRVNEQFF
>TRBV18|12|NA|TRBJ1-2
TGTGCCAGCTCACCAACAGAGTATGGCTACACCTTC
CASSPTEYGYTF
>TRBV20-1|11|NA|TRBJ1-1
TGCAGTGCTAGAGATGAAGGTGAAGCTTTCTTT
CSARDEGEAFF
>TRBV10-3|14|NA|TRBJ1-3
TGTGCCATCAGTGAACAGGGTGCTGGAAACACCATATATTTT
CAISEQGAGNTIYF
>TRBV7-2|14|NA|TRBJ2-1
TGTGCCAGCAGCCCGGACTGGTCGGCCAATGAGCAGTTCTTC
CASSPDWSANEQFF
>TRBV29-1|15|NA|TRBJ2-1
TGCAGCGTTGAGGACGGATTGAGCTCCTACAATGAGCAGTTCTTC
CSVEDGLSSYNEQFF
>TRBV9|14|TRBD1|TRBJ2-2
TGTGCCAGCGGACAGGCCCCGAACACCGGGGAGCTGTTTTTT
CASGQAPNTGELFF
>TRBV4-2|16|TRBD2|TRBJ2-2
TGTGCCAGCAGCCAAGATCTGGCGGGAGGGGTCGGGGAGCTGTTTTTT
CASSQDLAGGVGELFF
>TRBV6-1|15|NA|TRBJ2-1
TGTGCCAGCAGTGGTGGGCTAGCGAGACGGAGTGAGCAGTTCTTC
CASSGGLARRSEQFF
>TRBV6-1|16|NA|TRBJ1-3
TGTGCCAGCAGTGAAGACCGGGAGTACTCTGGAAACACCATATATTTT
CASSEDREYSGNTIYF
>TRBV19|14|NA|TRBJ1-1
TGTGCCAGTTCTCTCGCCGGTGGTAACACTGAAGCTTTCTTT
CASSLAGGNTEAFF
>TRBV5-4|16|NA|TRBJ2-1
TGTGCCAGCAGCTTGGGGGGGATAAAATCCTACAATGAGCAGTTCTTC
CASSLGGIKSYNEQFF
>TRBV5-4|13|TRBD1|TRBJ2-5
TGTGCCAGCAGCCTAACAGGGGCGGAGACCCAGTACTTC
CASSLTGAETQYF
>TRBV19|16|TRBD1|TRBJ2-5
TGTGCCAGTAGTATACAGACAGGGGGATCACAAGAGACCCAGTACTTC
CASSIQTGGSQETQYF